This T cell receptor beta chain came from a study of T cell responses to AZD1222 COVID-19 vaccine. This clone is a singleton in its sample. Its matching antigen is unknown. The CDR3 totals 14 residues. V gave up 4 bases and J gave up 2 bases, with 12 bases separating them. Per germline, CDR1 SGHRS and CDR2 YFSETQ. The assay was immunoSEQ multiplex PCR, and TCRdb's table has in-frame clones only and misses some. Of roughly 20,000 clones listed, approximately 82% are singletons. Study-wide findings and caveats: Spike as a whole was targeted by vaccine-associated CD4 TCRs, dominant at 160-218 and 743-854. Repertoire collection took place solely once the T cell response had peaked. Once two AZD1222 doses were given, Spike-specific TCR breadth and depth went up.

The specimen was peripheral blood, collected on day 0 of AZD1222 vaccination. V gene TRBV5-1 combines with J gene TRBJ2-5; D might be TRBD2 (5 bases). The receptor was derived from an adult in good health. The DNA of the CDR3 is TGCGCCAGCAGCGAGAGAGCGGCTCAAGAGACCCAGTACTTC. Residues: CASSERAAQETQYF.